One and the same sample provided the 8 T cell receptor beta chains below, sequenced in a study of CD8 T cells in ankylosing spondylitis. TCRdb re-called the 5' RACE reads through MiXCR, storing one row per CDR3 protein. The repertoire holds about 130,000 distinct CDR3 sequences, roughly a tenth seen once, with approximately 3.3% in the top ten. The sequencing sample was made of blood, either unsorted or a sorted T cell fraction (not recorded which). These receptors all stem from a male donor with ankylosing spondylitis or in good health (not recorded which).

This clonotype was detected many times. The chain carries TRBV30 and TRBJ1-1; D uncertain. The CDR3 totals 12 residues. The V gene lost 4 bases and the J gene lost 10 bases, with 16 bases spanning the gap. Germline V CDR1 and CDR2: GTSNPN, SVGIG (reference sequence). CDR3 nucleotide sequence: TGTGCCTGGAATACTGGGTTCAATGGAGCTTTCTTT. It is translated as CAWNTGFNGAFF. The full variable domain, its missing parts supplied by reference TRBV30 and TRBJ1-1, is SQTIHQWPATLVQPVGSPLSLECTVEGTSNPNLYWYRQAAGRGLQLLFYSVGIGQISSEVPQNLSASRPQDRQFILSSKKLLLSDSGFYLCAWNTGFNGAFFGQGTRLTVV.

This clonotype came up many times. The chain has TRBV7-2 and TRBJ2-1; a weak D match, TRBD1 (5 bases). The germline CDR1 and CDR2 sequences are SGHTA and FQGNSA. This CDR3 spans 14 amino acids. V was trimmed by 4 bases and J by 3 bases, leaving 10 bases between them. CDR3: CASSSRDSYNEQFF. For the CDR3, the DNA is TGTGCCAGCAGCTCTCGTGACAGCTACAATGAGCAGTTCTTC.

The table lists this clonotype with a few counts. The gene calls are TRBV20-1 and TRBJ2-3; D gene ambiguous. V was shortened by 5 bases and J by 1 base, with 10 bases between the two germline ends. Germline V CDR1 and CDR2: DFQATT, SNEGSKA (reference sequence). The CDR3 is 13 amino acids. The CDR3 loop reads CSAPRRGTDTQYF. Here the CDR3 DNA reads TGCAGTGCTCCTAGAAGGGGCACAGATACGCAGTATTTT.

At least ten counts were recorded for this clonotype. The V and J genes are TRBV20-1 and TRBJ2-6; D gene ambiguous. In germline, CDR1 is DFQATT, CDR2 SNEGSKA (reference sequence). V lost 5 bases to trimming and J lost 0 bases, with 5 bases between them. The CDR3 consists of 13 residues. CDR3 loop: CSAPISGANVLTF. The CDR3 nucleotides read TGCAGTGCTCCCATCTCTGGGGCCAACGTCCTGACTTTC.

This clonotype was detected many times. The CDR3 nucleotides read TGCAGTGCTAGAGATCGGGACAGGGGGCTTAGCAATCAGCCCCAGCATTTT. This codes for CSARDRDRGLSNQPQHF. This chain links TRBV20-1 with TRBJ1-5, with 12 bases aligning to TRBD1. CDR1 is DFQATT and CDR2 is SNEGSKA in the germline V gene (reference sequence). CDR3 length: 17 residues. The V gene end was trimmed by 0 bases and the J gene end by 0 bases; junction bases not matched to a gene: 3.

This rearrangement joins TRBV18 to TRBJ2-3; 11 positions agree with TRBD2. The CDR3 consists of 16 residues. In germline, CDR1 is KGHSH, CDR2 LQKENI. V was pared by 4 bases and J by 3 bases, with 6 bases of the junction left unmatched. The CDR3 reads CASSRIAGGPTDTQYF. The CDR3 coding sequence is TGTGCCAGCTCACGAATAGCGGGAGGGCCGACAGATACGCAGTATTTT.

Ten or more counts support this clonotype. The chain links TRBV15 to TRBJ2-3; TRBD2 matches 7 bases. The germline gives CDR1 LNHNV, CDR2 YYDKDF (reference sequence). The CDR3 extends over 14 amino acids. Trimming cost V 4 bases and J 5 bases; bases outside gene matches: 6. The CDR3 protein is CATSTGLVGDTQYF. The CDR3 DNA is TGTGCCACCAGCACAGGACTAGTTGGAGATACGCAGTATTTT.

This clonotype has ten or more counts. The chain couples TRBV10-3 to TRBJ2-7; D ambiguous. Trimming left V 2 bases short and J 4 bases short, with 6 bases between. The CDR3 sequence is 12 residues long. Per the germline V gene, CDR1 is ENHRY and CDR2 is SYGVKD. Here the CDR3 DNA reads TGTGCCATCAGTGAGCTGGAGTACGAGCAGTACTTC. It is translated as CAISELEYEQYF.